These 19 T cell receptor beta chains originate from one sample sequenced in a study of blood T cell repertoires in COVID-19. Profiling relied on immunoSEQ multiplex PCR, and the TCRdb table lists in-frame clones only, not all of them. The sample lists about 440,000 clones; 80% to 95% were seen once. The sequenced sample consisted of PBMCs or T cells enriched from blood (not recorded which). The receptor source for this set is a man aged 18 to 29 who had recovered from COVID-19.

The V and J genes are TRBV5-1 and TRBJ2-7, with D maybe TRBD1 (6 bases). V shed 4 bases and J shed 2 bases, with 16 bases lying between them. Germline V gene lookup returns CDR1 SGHRS and CDR2 YFSETQ. The CDR3 loop spans 15 amino acids. CDR3 DNA: TGCGCCAGCAGCCCGGATGGACAGCCGACCTACGAGCAGTACTTC. This translates into CASSPDGQPTYEQYF. The variable domain in full, with the rest retrieved from reference TRBV5-1 and TRBJ2-7, is KAGVTQTPRYLIKTRGQQVTLSCSPISGHRSVSWYQQTPGQGLQFLFEYFSETQRNKGNFPGRFSGRQFSNSRSEMNVSTLELGDSALYLCASSPDGQPTYEQYFGPGTRLTVT.

CDR3 residues: CATRTPGQGVYEQYF. CDR3 in DNA: TGTGCCACCCGGACCCCCGGACAGGGTGTCTACGAGCAGTACTTC. This chain connects TRBV11-2 to TRBJ2-7; 8 positions agree with TRBD1. Germline values: CDR1 SGHAT, CDR2 FQNNGV. This CDR3 has 15 amino acids. V was clipped by 10 bases and J by 3 bases; unmatched bases: 14. Supplemented by reference TRBV11-2 and TRBJ2-7, the full variable domain reads EAGVAQSPRYKIIEKRQSVAFWCNPISGHATLYWYQQILGQGPKLLIQFQNNGVVDDSQLPKDRFSAERLKGVDSTLKIQPAKLEDSAVYLCATRTPGQGVYEQYFGPGTRLTVT.

Of note for this clone: The identical CDR3 is also encoded by other nucleotide sequences in the sample. J is TRBJ2-7 and V is TRBV7-2; 12 bases align to TRBD2. The V and J ends lost 4 bases and 2 bases, in that order; junction bases with no gene match: 0. The length of the CDR3 is 14 residues. The germline V gene encodes CDR1 SGHTA and CDR2 FQGNSA. DNA for the CDR3: TGTGCCAGCAGCTCTAGCGGGGGGGCCTACGAGCAGTACTTC. Protein sequence: CASSSSGGAYEQYF.

This sequence joins TRBV28 and TRBJ2-2, with TRBD1 identical over 8 bases. CDR1 and CDR2 (germline): MDHEN, SYDVKM. CDR3 length: 16 amino acids. Trimming cost V 2 bases and J 4 bases; bases outside gene matches: 6. CDR3 region: CASSLPGQDLTGELFF. DNA of the CDR3: TGTGCCAGCAGTTTACCGGGACAGGACCTCACCGGGGAGCTGTTTTTT.

The rearrangement uses TRBV7-9 and TRBJ2-2, with 11 positions matching TRBD2. The CDR3 consists of 16 residues. Germline CDR1 and CDR2: SEHNR and FQNEAQ (reference sequence). V trimming: 4 bases; J trimming: 3 bases; junction bases outside the gene matches: 4. The CDR3 sequence is CASSSGLADYTGELFF. CDR3 DNA sequence: TGTGCCAGCAGCTCGGGACTAGCGGACTACACCGGGGAGCTGTTTTTT. Full variable domain (outside the CDR3, taken from reference TRBV7-9 and TRBJ2-2): DTGVSQNPRHKITKRGQNVTFRCDPISEHNRLYWYRQTLGQGPEFLTYFQNEAQLEKSRLLSDRFSAERPKGSFSTLEIQRTEQGDSAMYLCASSSGLADYTGELFFGEGSRLTVL.

This clone has only one observation. This sequence joins TRBV14 and TRBJ2-3, with D possibly TRBD2 on 5 matching bases. Trimming cost V 7 bases and J 5 bases, with 13 bases left between them. The CDR3 has 13 residues. CDR1 is SGHDN and CDR2 is FVKESK in the germline V gene. CDR3 sequence (DNA): TGTGCCAGCAATCGGGGAATAGGAGATACGCAGTATTTT. Translating gives CASNRGIGDTQYF.

V usage is TRBV6-5 and J usage is TRBJ1-1, with D maybe TRBD1 (5 bases). The V gene's germline CDR1 is MNHEY and CDR2 SVGAGI. V lost 10 bases and J 0 bases, leaving 12 bases between the germline ends. The CDR3 sequence is 13 residues long. The CDR3 sequence: CATKTALNTEAFF. CDR3 bases: TGTGCCACAAAGACAGCCCTGAACACTGAAGCTTTCTTT.

The chain joins TRBV21-1 to TRBJ1-5; the table's D call TRBD1 went unverified against the DNA. TRBV21-1 is listed as a pseudogene. The CDR3 is made up of 17 amino acids. Here the CDR3 DNA reads TGTGCCAGCAGCAAAAATTATACAGGGGAAGGCAATCAGCCCCAGCATTTT. Translating gives CASSKNYTGEGNQPQHF.

The chain carries TRBV9 and TRBJ2-7; the match to TRBD2 covers 8 bases. Germline CDR1 and CDR2: SGDLS and YYNGEE. With 4 bases clipped from V and 1 base from J, the junction kept 13 bases outside the gene matches. CDR3 length: 17 amino acids. This CDR3 reads CASSTKPGERGSYEQYF. Written as DNA, the CDR3 is TGTGCCAGCAGCACCAAGCCCGGGGAGCGGGGGTCCTACGAGCAGTACTTC.

This clone has just one count. V gene TRBV27 combines with J gene TRBJ2-7; tentative D call: TRBD2 (6 bases). The CDR3 length is 16 residues. V lost 4 bases to trimming and J lost 2 bases, with 18 bases between them. Per the germline V gene, CDR1 is MNHEY and CDR2 is SMNVEV (reference sequence). The CDR3 reads CASSSGTGGVTYEQYF. CDR3 in DNA: TGTGCCAGCAGTTCGGGGACCGGCGGGGTGACCTACGAGCAGTACTTC.

The V call is TRBV9, the J call TRBJ2-3; D perhaps matches TRBD1 (5 bases). The length of the CDR3 is 15 residues. Trimming cost V 1 base and J 1 base, with 10 bases left between them. Germline V gene lookup returns CDR1 SGDLS and CDR2 YYNGEE. The CDR3 spells CASSVQGRGTDTQYF. The CDR3 DNA reads TGTGCCAGCAGCGTACAGGGCCGTGGCACAGATACGCAGTATTTT. The full variable domain, its missing parts supplied by reference TRBV9 and TRBJ2-3, is DSGVTQTPKHLITATGQRVTLRCSPRSGDLSVYWYQQSLDQGLQFLIQYYNGEERAKGNILERFSAQQFPDLHSELNLSSLELGDSALYFCASSVQGRGTDTQYFGPGTRLTVL.

About this clone itself: Different DNA sequences within this sample yield the same CDR3. V usage is TRBV11-3 and J usage is TRBJ2-2; possibly TRBD2 for D (5 bases). Deletions cut 1 base from V and 2 bases from J, with 5 bases between. The CDR3 sequence is 14 residues long. CDR1 SGHNT and CDR2 YENEEA come from the germline V gene. CDR3 DNA: TGTGCCAGCAGCTTAGCGGGAAACACCGGGGAGCTGTTTTTT. This sequence encodes CASSLAGNTGELFF.

The CDR3 loop is CASSDPPQATDTQYF. CDR3 bases: TGTGCCAGCAGTGATCCCCCACAGGCCACAGATACGCAGTATTTT. The chain is built from TRBV6-1 and TRBJ2-3, with a tentative D call TRBD1 (5 bases). The V and J ends lost 3 bases and 2 bases respectively, with 12 bases between them. The CDR3 has 15 residues. Per the germline V gene, CDR1 is MNHNS and CDR2 is SASEGT.

The V gene is TRBV12-3 or TRBV12-4, the J gene TRBJ2-7; 7 positions match TRBD1. J lost 10 bases, V lost 6 bases, and 6 bases had no gene match. The CDR3 sequence is 11 residues long. This chain's CDR3 is CASSERQGQYF. The CDR3 DNA is TGTGCCAGCAGCGAGAGACAGGGACAGTACTTC.

The chain joins TRBV7-9 to TRBJ2-3, with 10 bases matching TRBD2. Germline V gene data show CDR1 as SEHNR and CDR2 as FQNEAQ (reference sequence). V trimming: 5 bases; J trimming: 4 bases; junction bases outside the gene matches: 12. The CDR3 is 17 amino acids. In DNA form, the CDR3 reads TGTGCCAGCAGCCTCCATTCGGGGAGCGGGGGGGCAGATACGCAGTATTTT. Translated, it gives CASSLHSGSGGADTQYF.

J is TRBJ2-7 and V is TRBV14; 10 bases agree with TRBD1. V trimming: 0 bases; J trimming: 6 bases; junction bases outside the gene matches: 14. The germline gives CDR1 SGHDN, CDR2 FVKESK. The CDR3 covers 18 residues. DNA of the CDR3: TGTGCCAGCAGCCAAGACATAACTTGGTGGGACAGGGGTCCCGAGCAGTACTTC. Residues: CASSQDITWWDRGPEQYF.

The sample holds one count of this clone. The gene calls are TRBV15 and TRBJ2-1; perhaps TRBD2 as D (5 bases). Germline V gene sequence: CDR1 LNHNV, CDR2 YYDKDF (reference sequence). V gave up 1 base and J gave up 6 bases, with 13 bases separating them. The CDR3 runs to 15 residues. CDR3 in DNA: TGTGCCACCAGCAGAGGAGAAGGGAGTGGCAATGAGCAGTTCTTC. Translated: CATSRGEGSGNEQFF.

DNA for the CDR3: TGTGCCAGCAGTCCTACAGGGACCACAGATACGCAGTATTTT. Protein sequence: CASSPTGTTDTQYF. J is TRBJ2-3 and V is TRBV6-1; possible D gene TRBD1, 6 bases. Germline CDR1 reads MNHNS; CDR2 reads SASEGT. V lost 5 bases, J lost 2 bases, and 11 bases lay in between. The CDR3 contains 14 residues.

This clone turned up a few times. The V and J genes are TRBV2 and TRBJ1-1, with D possibly being TRBD1 (5 bases). The germline V and J ends were trimmed by 3 bases and 5 bases, with 16 bases remaining between them. The CDR3 length is 15 residues. CDR1 SNHLY and CDR2 FYNNEI come from the germline V gene. DNA for the CDR3: TGTGCCAGCAGTGAGGATGAAGGTAGGGGTACTGAAGCTTTCTTT. This translates into CASSEDEGRGTEAFF.